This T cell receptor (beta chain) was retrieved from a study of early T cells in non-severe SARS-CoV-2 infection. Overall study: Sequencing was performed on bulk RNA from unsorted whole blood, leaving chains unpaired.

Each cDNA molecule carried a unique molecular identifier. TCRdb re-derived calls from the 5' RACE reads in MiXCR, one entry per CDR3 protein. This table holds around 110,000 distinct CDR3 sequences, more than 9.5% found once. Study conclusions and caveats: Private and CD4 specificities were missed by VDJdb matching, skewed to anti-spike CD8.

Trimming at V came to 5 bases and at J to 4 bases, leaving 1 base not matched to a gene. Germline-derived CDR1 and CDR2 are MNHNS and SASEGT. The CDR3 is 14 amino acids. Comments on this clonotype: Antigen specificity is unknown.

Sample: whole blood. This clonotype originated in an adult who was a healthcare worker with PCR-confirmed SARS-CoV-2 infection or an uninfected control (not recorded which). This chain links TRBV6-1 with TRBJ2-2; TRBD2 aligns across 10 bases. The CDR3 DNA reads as TGTGCCAGCAGTAGCGGGAGGGCCACCGGGGAGCTGTTTTTT. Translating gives CASSSGRATGELFF.